These 27 T cell receptor beta chains share one sample of origin, sequenced in a study of T cells after yellow fever vaccination (dated by TCRdb to about 2019). The library came from 5' RACE. Sequencer: Illumina HiSeq 2500. Through fastp at Q25 and MiXCR, TCRdb rebuilt clones from the public reads, retaining in-frame beta chains. Every distinct CDR3 protein forms one entry, paired with its most common genes and DNA. The sample table records approximately 300,000 distinct CDR3 sequences; 8.5% to 9% of these occur just once. The top ten clones comprise 18% of the sample. The sample's treatment or condition label, decoded: live attenuated yellow fever vaccine strain. The specimen comprised PBMCs, sampled on the day of the first yellow fever vaccination. Source of these receptors: a young man who received the YFV17D yellow fever vaccine.

This chain connects TRBV7-9 to TRBJ2-5; D unclear. Germline CDR1 SEHNR, CDR2 FQNEAQ (reference sequence). The CDR3 loop spans 14 amino acids. The germline V and J ends were trimmed by 5 bases and 0 bases, with 10 bases remaining between them. CDR3 DNA sequence: TGTGCCAGCAGCCAAGAGGTTTACCAAGAGACCCAGTACTTC. It specifies CASSQEVYQETQYF.

This rearrangement joins TRBV7-2 to TRBJ2-3; TRBD2 agrees at 10 bases. Trimming at V came to 6 bases and at J to 4 bases, leaving 10 bases not matched to a gene. The CDR3 is 16 residues long. Germline assignment: CDR1 SGHTA and CDR2 FQGNSA. Here the CDR3 reads CASSLSGGSAADTQYF. In DNA form, the CDR3 reads TGTGCCAGCAGTCTTAGCGGGGGGTCGGCAGCAGATACGCAGTATTTT.

This clonotype has ten or more counts. The chain is built from TRBV5-4 and TRBJ2-3; D perhaps matches TRBD2 (7 bases). This CDR3 spans 15 amino acids. Trimming took off 0 bases at V and 5 bases at J, with 13 bases between the two ends. Per the germline V gene, CDR1 is SGHNT and CDR2 is YYREEE (reference sequence). The CDR3 protein is CASSLGGGAKDTQYF. CDR3 nucleotides: TGTGCCAGCAGCTTGGGAGGGGGGGCTAAAGATACGCAGTATTTT.

The gene calls are TRBV11-2 and TRBJ2-3, with 7 bases that match TRBD2. Germline V gene lookup returns CDR1 SGHAT and CDR2 FQNNGV. The CDR3 contains 13 residues. V lost 8 bases, J lost 3 bases, and 5 bases stayed unmatched. The DNA of the CDR3 is TGTGCCAGCTGCTGGGAGGGAACAGATACGCAGTATTTT. Translating gives CASCWEGTDTQYF.

This clonotype was seen a handful of times. The chain couples TRBV15 to TRBJ2-5, with D perhaps TRBD2 (5 bases). The length of the CDR3 is 15 residues. The V gene's germline CDR1 is LNHNV and CDR2 YYDKDF (reference sequence). Trimming removed 2 bases from V and 4 bases from J, with 14 bases in between. The CDR3 sequence is CATSRLYSSLETQYF. In DNA form, the CDR3 reads TGTGCCACCAGCAGACTCTATTCTAGCCTAGAGACCCAGTACTTC.

The sample holds many counts of this clonotype. The rearrangement links TRBV5-1 to TRBJ1-1; TRBD1 matches 8 bases. Trimming took 4 bases from V and 3 from J; bases not matched to a gene: 5. The CDR3 has 14 residues. Germline assignment: CDR1 SGHRS and CDR2 YFSETQ. The CDR3 DNA sequence: TGCGCCAGCAGCCCACCGGGACAGGACACTGAAGCTTTCTTT. Protein product: CASSPPGQDTEAFF.

The chain carries TRBV18 and TRBJ1-6; 9 nucleotides agree with TRBD1. The CDR3 is 16 amino acids. Trimming cost V 3 bases and J 3 bases; bases outside gene matches: 3. Germline-derived CDR1 and CDR2 are KGHSH and LQKENI. In DNA form, the CDR3 reads TGTGCCAGCTCACCGAGGACAGGGGTCTATAATTCACCCCTCCACTTT. Translation gives CASSPRTGVYNSPLHF.

J is TRBJ1-5 and V is TRBV7-2, with TRBD1 matching over 9 bases. The CDR3 runs to 15 residues. Germline loops: CDR1 SGHTA, CDR2 FQGNSA. J was trimmed by 4 bases and V by 8 bases; bases with no gene match: 9. The CDR3 reads CASSKVDRGNQPQHF. For the CDR3, the DNA is TGTGCCAGCTCCAAGGTCGACAGGGGGAATCAGCCCCAGCATTTT. The variable domain in full, completed from reference TRBV7-2 and TRBJ1-5, reads GAGVSQSPSNKVTEKGKDVELRCDPISGHTALYWYRQSLGQGLEFLIYFQGNSAPDKSGLPSDRFSAERTGGSVSTLTIQRTQQEDSAVYLCASSKVDRGNQPQHFGDGTRLSIL.

The gene calls are TRBV7-9 and TRBJ2-5, with D tentatively TRBD1 (5 bases). This CDR3 is 16 amino acids long. Germline CDR1 reads SEHNR; CDR2 reads FQNEAQ (reference sequence). The V and J ends lost 2 bases and 1 base respectively, with 14 bases between them. Here the CDR3 reads CASSLSNRGPQETQYF. The CDR3 DNA sequence: TGTGCCAGCAGCTTAAGTAATAGGGGTCCCCAAGAGACCCAGTACTTC.

This clonotype has ten or more counts. The chain is built from TRBV5-1 and TRBJ1-6; D unclear. The CDR3 is made up of 14 amino acids. The V end was cut by 0 bases, the J end by 5 bases, with 6 bases between. Per germline, CDR1 SGHRS and CDR2 YFSETQ. CDR3 nucleotide sequence: TGCGCCAGCAGCTTGGTGGCAGATAATTCACCCCTCCACTTT. Translated: CASSLVADNSPLHF.

This clonotype was recorded a few times. The chain is built from TRBV11-1 and TRBJ1-1; D not certain. CDR3 length: 19 amino acids. Trimming shortened V by 4 bases and J by 1 base, and 25 bases separated the two germline ends. Germline values: CDR1 SGHAT, CDR2 FQDESV (reference sequence). The DNA of the CDR3 is TGTGCCAGCAGCTCCTCTGCACCCTTTGACATGGGGAAGAACACTGAAGCTTTCTTT. Protein product: CASSSSAPFDMGKNTEAFF.

The chain joins TRBV19 to TRBJ1-2; tentative D call: TRBD1 (6 bases). Germline CDR1 and CDR2: LNHDA and SQIVND (reference sequence). There are 15 residues in the CDR3. Trimming pared 3 bases from V and 0 bases from J, leaving 11 bases between. This CDR3 reads CASSIGQTANYGYTF. For the CDR3, the DNA is TGTGCCAGTAGTATCGGACAGACAGCTAACTATGGCTACACCTTC.

This clonotype was detected many times. The rearrangement uses TRBV5-1 and TRBJ2-5; the D is unclear. Germline-derived CDR1 and CDR2 are SGHRS and YFSETQ. The CDR3 spans 15 residues. With 3 bases removed from V and 2 bases from J, the gap between germline ends came to 14 bases. The CDR3 region has the DNA TGCGCCAGCAGCTATAACACAGCGTCTCAAGAGACCCAGTACTTC. It translates to CASSYNTASQETQYF. The full variable domain, completed using reference TRBV5-1 and TRBJ2-5, is KAGVTQTPRYLIKTRGQQVTLSCSPISGHRSVSWYQQTPGQGLQFLFEYFSETQRNKGNFPGRFSGRQFSNSRSEMNVSTLELGDSALYLCASSYNTASQETQYFGPGTRLLVL.

V is TRBV7-3 and J is TRBJ2-7, with D unclear. V lost 5 bases and J 8 bases, leaving 13 bases between the germline ends. The CDR3 is made up of 12 amino acids. Germline CDR1 reads SGHTA; CDR2 reads FQGTGA. This CDR3 is CASSRGKVKQYV. Written as DNA, the CDR3 is TGTGCCAGCAGCCGCGGCAAGGTGAAGCAGTACGTC.

The chain combines TRBV7-9 with TRBJ2-3, with D possibly matching TRBD2 (5 bases). Germline-derived CDR1 and CDR2 are SEHNR and FQNEAQ (reference sequence). This CDR3 has 14 amino acids. The germline V and J ends were trimmed by 5 bases and 2 bases, with 11 bases remaining between them. CDR3 DNA sequence: TGTGCCAGCAGCCGTACCGGGGACACAGATACGCAGTATTTT. Translating it yields CASSRTGDTDTQYF.

Many counts were recorded for this clonotype. The rearrangement links TRBV7-2 to TRBJ2-3; the D gene is possibly TRBD1 (6 bases). Germline loops: CDR1 SGHTA, CDR2 FQGNSA. The CDR3 is 16 residues long. V gave up 1 base and J gave up 1 base, with 12 bases separating them. The CDR3 loop is CASSLGGNRGTDTQYF. CDR3 coding DNA: TGTGCCAGCAGCTTAGGAGGGAACAGGGGCACAGATACGCAGTATTTT.

This clonotype was picked up a small number of times. The V and J genes are TRBV20-1 and TRBJ2-1; D is uncertain. There are 13 residues in the CDR3. The V gene's germline CDR1 is DFQATT and CDR2 SNEGSKA (reference sequence). V was shortened by 3 bases and J by 6 bases, with 12 bases between the two germline ends. The CDR3 DNA reads TGCAGTGCTAGGATTCGCGCCCTCAATGAGCAGTTCTTC. Translated: CSARIRALNEQFF.

The chain joins TRBV18 to TRBJ2-6; no clear D gene. Trimming pared 8 bases from V and 9 bases from J, leaving 17 bases between. This CDR3 comprises 14 residues. Germline CDR1 KGHSH, CDR2 LQKENI. CDR3 bases: TGTGCCAGCACGCAGGACCTCAATAACAACGTCCTGACTTTC. Residues: CASTQDLNNNVLTF.

This rearrangement joins TRBV5-5 to TRBJ2-5; 7 nucleotides align to TRBD1. Germline loops: CDR1 SGHKS, CDR2 YYEKEE (reference sequence). The CDR3 totals 13 residues. The V gene end was trimmed by 3 bases and the J gene end by 6 bases; junction bases not matched to a gene: 5. The CDR3 coding sequence is TGTGCCAGCAGCTACGGGACAGTGAAGACCCAGTACTTC. Residues: CASSYGTVKTQYF.

This clonotype has just a few counts. The chain has TRBV7-2 and TRBJ2-1; D might be TRBD2 (7 bases). The germline V gene encodes CDR1 SGHTA and CDR2 FQGNSA. The CDR3 consists of 16 residues. Trimming removed 5 bases from V and 2 bases from J, with 16 bases in between. The CDR3 protein is CASSRTRGAPYNEQFF. The CDR3 nucleotides read TGTGCCAGCAGCCGTACTCGGGGGGCCCCCTACAATGAGCAGTTCTTC.

The V gene is TRBV5-4, the J gene TRBJ2-1, with 15 positions matching TRBD2. This CDR3 has 17 residues. Per germline, CDR1 SGHNT and CDR2 YYREEE (reference sequence). V shed 3 bases and J 3 bases; nucleotides not matched to a gene: 4. DNA of the CDR3: TGTGCCAGCAGCTCTGGGACTAGCGGGGGGTTCTACAATGAGCAGTTCTTC. It specifies CASSSGTSGGFYNEQFF.

The gene calls are TRBV5-5 and TRBJ2-3; D may match TRBD1 or TRBD2 (5 bases each). This CDR3 region has 15 residues. Trimming took off 4 bases at V and 6 bases at J, with 18 bases between the two ends. Germline CDR1 and CDR2: SGHKS and YYEKEE (reference sequence). The CDR3 DNA sequence: TGTGCCAGCAGCCTCAGGGACCCAGACCTTGATACGCAGTATTTT. Amino acids: CASSLRDPDLDTQYF.

This clonotype was observed a few times. The V call is TRBV5-1, the J call TRBJ1-1, with TRBD1 matching over 7 bases. The germline V gene has CDR1 SGHRS and CDR2 YFSETQ. The CDR3 is 14 amino acids. The V segment lost 3 bases and the J segment 6 bases; nucleotides outside the gene matches: 8. CDR3 DNA sequence: TGCGCCAGCAGCTCAGTGACAGGGTCCTCTGAAGCTTTCTTT. Translating it yields CASSSVTGSSEAFF.

This clonotype was detected many times. V usage is TRBV4-1 and J usage is TRBJ2-2; possibly TRBD2 for D (6 bases). This CDR3 contains 15 residues. V lost 4 bases to trimming and J lost 4 bases, with 13 bases between them. Germline V gene data show CDR1 as MGHRA and CDR2 as YSYEKL. The CDR3 reads CASSPVAGFTGELFF. DNA of the CDR3: TGCGCCAGCAGCCCCGTCGCGGGGTTCACCGGGGAGCTGTTTTTT.

Only a few counts were recorded for this clonotype. This rearrangement joins TRBV11-2 to TRBJ1-5; D is possibly TRBD1 (6 bases). Trimming cost V 0 bases and J 7 bases, with 13 bases left between them. The CDR3 is made up of 15 amino acids. Germline V CDR1 and CDR2: SGHAT, FQNNGV. The CDR3 DNA follows: TGTGCCAGCAGCTTAGATGCAGGGGACGGGCAGCCCCAGCATTTT. It encodes CASSLDAGDGQPQHF. The variable domain in full, with the rest retrieved from reference TRBV11-2 and TRBJ1-5, is EAGVAQSPRYKIIEKRQSVAFWCNPISGHATLYWYQQILGQGPKLLIQFQNNGVVDDSQLPKDRFSAERLKGVDSTLKIQPAKLEDSAVYLCASSLDAGDGQPQHFGDGTRLSIL.

V usage is TRBV4-3 and J usage is TRBJ2-3; 8 bases are shared with TRBD2. This CDR3 is built from 16 residues. Germline CDR1 is LGHNA and CDR2 is YSLEER. After removal of 4 bases from V and 5 bases from J, the junction contained 11 bases not matched to a gene. In nucleotides, the CDR3 is TGCGCCAGCAGCCTACTCGGTAGCGGGGATGGAGATACGCAGTATTTT. It is translated as CASSLLGSGDGDTQYF.

The chain couples TRBV9 to TRBJ2-7; D is perhaps TRBD2 (5 bases). From germline, CDR1 is SGDLS and CDR2 YYNGEE. Trimming stripped 0 bases from V and 4 bases from J, with 8 bases between. The CDR3 has 13 residues. The CDR3 protein is CASSVAPGYEQYF. DNA of the CDR3: TGTGCCAGCAGCGTAGCTCCGGGATACGAGCAGTACTTC.